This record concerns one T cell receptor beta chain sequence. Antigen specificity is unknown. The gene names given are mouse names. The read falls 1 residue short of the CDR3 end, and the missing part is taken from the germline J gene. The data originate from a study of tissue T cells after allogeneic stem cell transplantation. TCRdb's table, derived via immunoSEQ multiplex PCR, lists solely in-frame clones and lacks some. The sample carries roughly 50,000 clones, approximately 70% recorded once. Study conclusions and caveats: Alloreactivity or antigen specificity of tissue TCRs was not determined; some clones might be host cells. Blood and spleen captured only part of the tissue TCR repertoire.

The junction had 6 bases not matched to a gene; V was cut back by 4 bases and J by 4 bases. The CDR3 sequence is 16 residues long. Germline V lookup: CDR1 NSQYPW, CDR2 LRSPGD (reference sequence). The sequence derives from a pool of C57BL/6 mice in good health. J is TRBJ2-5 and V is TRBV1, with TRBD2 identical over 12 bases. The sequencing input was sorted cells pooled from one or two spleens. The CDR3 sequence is CTCSGGTGGKEDTQYF. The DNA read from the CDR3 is TGCACCTGCAGTGGTGGGACTGGGGGGAAGGAAGACACCCAGTAC.